These T cell receptor beta chains were read from a single sample in a study of cytomegalovirus exposure and HLA in healthy donors. Some clones are missing from TCRdb's copy, which holds only in-frame ones; the method was immunoSEQ multiplex PCR. The data hold roughly 98,000 clones, with about 80% observed a single time. Sequencing input: PBMCs. The receptors stem from a man aged 40-49 years in good health and CMV-seronegative. The CDR3 runs from the conserved cysteine through the conserved F or W. The order of the fields is V gene, CDR3 protein.

v_gene: TRBV27
CDR3aa: CASSPYAGAGEQYF

v_gene: TRBV5-1
CDR3aa: CASSLGTGDYYEQYF

v_gene: TRBV30
CDR3aa: CAWSAQGQSNQPQHF

v_gene: TRBV4-3
CDR3aa: CASSYTAGGTDTQYF

v_gene: TRBV2
CDR3aa: CASSAGQGSNQPQHF

v_gene: TRBV6-5
CDR3aa: CASNRDRANYGYTF

v_gene: TRBV5-1
CDR3aa: CASSLRLAEITDTQYF

v_gene: TRBV7-9
CDR3aa: CSSSLDGRREGYTF

v_gene: TRBV30
CDR3aa: CACRRGVAGANVLTF

v_gene: TRBV18
CDR3aa: CASSPLMEGVRGNEQFF

v_gene: TRBV28
CDR3aa: CASSSAGLNTEAFF

v_gene: TRBV7-2
CDR3aa: CASSPWTGGNTEAFF

v_gene: TRBV4-2
CDR3aa: CASSQTRNRDTQYF

v_gene: TRBV2
CDR3aa: CASRIRQGADTQYF

v_gene: TRBV19
CDR3aa: CASSKRGRTSGRGTQETQYF

v_gene: TRBV30
CDR3aa: CAWTELYQETQYF

v_gene: TRBV27
CDR3aa: CASRLGQNYGYTF

v_gene: TRBV9
CDR3aa: CASSVEGLRDTIYF

v_gene: TRBV6-4
CDR3aa: CASSDDGLRGYTF

v_gene: TRBV11-2
CDR3aa: CASSPHTYNEQFF

v_gene: TRBV7-6
CDR3aa: CASSIGTGPYEQYF

v_gene: TRBV29-1
CDR3aa: CSVEKLVKLPSTDTQYF

v_gene: TRBV2
CDR3aa: CASGYRGGQETQYF

v_gene: TRBV2
CDR3aa: CASRGQDHYGYTF

v_gene: TRBV30
CDR3aa: CAWKVSSLNTEAFF

v_gene: TRBV28
CDR3aa: CASSRIPGSHNNSPLHF

v_gene: TRBV7-9
CDR3aa: CSSSSRSGLNYGYTF

v_gene: TRBV28
CDR3aa: CASRSRTGTGGFNEQYF

v_gene: TRBV7-6
CDR3aa: CASSPHGGGSPYNEQFF

v_gene: TRBV9
CDR3aa: CASSVEGRQGCEQYF

v_gene: TRBV28
CDR3aa: CASSWTGEAGELFF

v_gene: TRBV5-1
CDR3aa: CASSLAGSGGGSDTQYF

v_gene: TRBV7-9
CDR3aa: CSSSHDQGADDTEAFF

v_gene: TRBV5-4
CDR3aa: CASRVQSALNTEAFF